The TCR beta chain under discussion was sequenced for a study of cytomegalovirus exposure and HLA in healthy donors (TCRdb year 2017). In the study overall: In an earlier analysis of several hundred of the donors, 250 to 300 Gb of sequence data and roughly 100 million unique TCR beta sequences from some 170 million T cells were reported. Roughly 300 gigabases of sequencing data and 70 million to 100 million unique TCR sequences made up an early release that covered approximately 620 HLA-typed donors. Of the approximately 400 genotyped donors, 65% to 90% fell in the genetic ancestry cluster associated with self-reported Caucasian donors. The study aimed to test whether signatures of past pathogen exposure could be identified by cataloging public T cell receptors. The study profiled the T cell repertoires of hundreds of subjects by immunosequencing and related them to cytomegalovirus serostatus. Besides the first cohort of some 670 subjects, a separate validation cohort made up of 120 different subjects was used. The study combined high-throughput TCR immunosequencing, statistical association of individual TCRs with disease status, and machine learning to predict cytomegalovirus infection status. To study patterns of TCR occurrence, a later analysis re-analyzed previously published TCR beta repertoires from several hundred donors and added high-resolution HLA genotyping. The later analysis used no new phenotypic data to find candidate immune exposures, relying instead on TCR beta sequences and their occurrence across donors. An earlier analysis of roughly 580 of the donors used high-throughput TCR beta sequencing to judge whether each TCR beta V gene segment behaved as functional or pseudogenic. Donor age, sex, ethnicity and CMV serostatus were compiled alongside the repertoire data. A later genetic analysis used genome-wide SNP genotypes for about three fifths of the 666 donors, treating that subset as a discovery cohort. Every repertoire in the discovery cohort had been generated on one and the same sequencing platform. Both class I and class II loci were covered by HLA typing, at four-digit resolution. The number of donors typed differed by locus, with 629-630 for A, B, C, DRB1 and DQB1, approximately 500 for DQA1, nearly 610 for DPA1, and 472 for DPB1. Because of strong linkage in the cohort, roughly five DR-DQ haplotypes were treated as single units for association and clustering. On average, 235,054 unique TCR beta nucleotide sequences were sequenced per donor among a few hundred genotyped donors of the cohort, with roughly 18% of those sequences being non-productive. What the authors observed across the whole study: Roughly uniform sequencing depth across donors was assumed in presence/absence analyses, although this assumption may not hold. In a later analysis, HLA-associated TCR beta chains were found to be more clonally expanded and to have lower generation probabilities than equally common non-associated chains. In an earlier analysis of roughly 560 of the donors, most TCR beta V segments were observed in productive rearrangements about 87% or about 30% of the time, broadly matching IMGT annotations. At a false discovery rate of 0.05, a later analysis linked 16,951 TCR beta sequences to specific HLA alleles. A later analysis reported that several top co-occurrence clusters appeared linked to parvovirus B19, influenza, CMV and Epstein-Barr virus. Across donors, most TCR sequences were observed very rarely, whereas some public TCRs were present in many individuals. The authors suggested that the approach could potentially be extended to other disease states and immunological phenotypes. CMV serostatus was the only immune exposure information available for the cohort. The classifier was reported to diagnose cytomegalovirus status with high specificity and sensitivity in both the original cohort and the validation cohort. Because counts were too low, about 18 rarely observed V segments, including chromosome 9 orphons, were left out of the earlier analysis of 587 of the donors. The sequencing pipeline was judged likely to have produced a cluster of highly shared sequence variants as a technical artifact. According to a later analysis, most CMV-associated TCR beta chains appeared to be HLA-restricted, and the HLA associations seemed to be driven largely by CMV exposure. In vitro tests confirmed that a few of the cytomegalovirus-associated TCR beta chains recognize cytomegalovirus antigens. The cohort was sequenced for TCR beta chains only, and without alpha or paired-chain data the features that could be detected were limited. Because HLA typing was missing for some donors at each locus, association tests included only the typed subset. V-gene and J-gene trimming of TCR beta chains was associated with a missense DCLRE1C variant in a later genetic analysis, and the association was replicated in an independent cohort. Correlated functional status among segregating V segments might reflect linkage disequilibrium, but an unknown experimental factor could not be ruled out. When HLA alleles, especially DR and DQ, strongly co-occurred, TCR associations were difficult to assign to individual alleles. A further reported finding was that TCR beta sequences accurately predicted the HLA-A and HLA-B alleles for most subjects in the first cohort. In a later analysis, the rate of TCR association differed among HLA loci, with DRB1 alleles having the most associated TCRs and HLA-C alleles having the fewest. In a later genetic analysis, fewer N-insertions in productive TCRs were reported among donors in an Asian-associated ancestry cluster than the roughly 700-donor mean. The 87-base-pair reads could not distinguish some IMGT-functional V segments, including TRBV6-2 and TRBV6-3, so those segments were excluded. In the study, around 150 TCR beta chains were listed as associated with cytomegalovirus.

The cohort comprised 550 to 700 healthy bone marrow donors. At the time of sampling, all cohort members were nominally healthy, though unrecorded immune exposures were likely present. The donor was CMV seronegative and belonged to the group of 380 or so seronegative cohort members. Each donor provided a peripheral blood sample, and peripheral blood mononuclear cells were used for TCR beta sequencing. The Qiagen DNeasy Blood Extraction Kit was used to extract genomic DNA from the blood cell samples. On this clone: Its specific antigen is unknown. No base qualities exist here, and no much larger clone lies one base off it.

The library relied on the immunoSEQ multiplex PCR assay. The multiplex PCR relied on a mix of 60 forward primers for TCR Vbeta segments and 13 reverse primers for TCR Jbeta segments. Amplification of the CDR3 region of rearranged TCR beta genes was performed with a multiplex PCR assay on genomic DNA. The amplified TCR beta libraries were sequenced on the Illumina HiSeq System as 87-base-pair reads. On the study's bioinformatics: A later analysis counted about 76 million unique TCR beta chains across the 690 or so repertoires, and around 9.9 million of these chains were shared by at least two donors. A nearest-neighbor algorithm error-corrected the raw reads and collapsed the reads into unique sequences, merging closely related sequences to remove PCR and sequencing errors. Alignment of CDR3 sequences to IMGT reference sequences was used to assign V, D and J gene segments. For a sequence to be retained, at least a six-nucleotide match to both a V gene segment and a J gene segment was required. A rearrangement was called productive if the CDR3 had no stop codons and remained in frame with V and J, and every other rearrangement was called non-productive. Following IMGT convention, CDR3 was defined as the stretch from the second conserved V-encoded cysteine to the conserved J-encoded phenylalanine. Sequences without an unambiguous match to a single V gene segment were excluded from the earlier analysis of about 600 of the donors. An earlier analysis of 587 of the donors classified V segments as functional when productive rearrangements were above 56.7% and as segregating when the standard deviation between donors was above 5%. A statistical classification framework was built to diagnose cytomegalovirus status from the catalog of TCR beta chain sequences. V and J gene assignment, in a later analysis, came from comparing TCR nucleotide sequences with IMGT/GENE-DB human TR gene sequences. The TCRdist pipeline was used in a later analysis to assign CDR3 sequences and most-parsimonious VDJ recombination scenarios. In a later analysis, every TCR beta chain was defined by the combination of its CDR3 amino acid sequence and its V-gene family, and reads without a unique V-gene family were dropped. To address suspected cross-contamination and a sequencing artifact, a later analysis removed 550 to 750 highly shared, low-generation-probability nucleotide sequences. For each public chain, a later analysis derived a clonal expansion index from normalized ranks of inferred template counts within each repertoire. In a later analysis, generation probabilities were computed using a VDJ recombination model fitted to out-of-frame rearrangements, and the results were checked against IGoR. Hypergeometric tests were used in a later analysis to score TCR-TCR, TCR-HLA and TCR-CMV co-occurrence, with a repertoire-size bias correction applied to the TCR pairs. False discovery rates were estimated in a later analysis by permuting HLA or CMV assignments 20 times. In a later analysis, co-occurring TCRs were grouped using DBSCAN, and TCRdist sequence similarity was added for clustering within HLA-allele-positive subsets. Co-occurrence clustering excluded repertoires with fewer than 30,000 or more than 120,000 public chains, plus five with anomalous nucleotide sharing. Held by TCRdb, this immuneACCESS table contains in-frame sequences only and omits some clones. Under half of the omission traces to an unresolved V gene where checked; the cause of the rest is unknown. V, J and clone size are taken as reported in that table, and D and trimming were inferred from the DNA itself. This sample gives approximately 150,000 clones in total; 60% to 80% of them show up just once. The top ten hold 1.5% to 2% of the sample.

Between the V and J ends, shortened by 5 bases and 4 bases respectively, the junction contains 12 bases. The germline V gene yields SGHNT for CDR1 and YENEEA for CDR2. Including the terminal cysteine and phenylalanine, the CDR3 comprises 13 residues. Only CDR3 DNA is held: 39 bases, read in frame from base 1. Sequenced: PBMCs. The chain joins TRBV11-3 to TRBJ2-7, with TRBD2 tentatively as D gene (6 bases match). This sequence originates from a woman aged 25 to 39 in good health and CMV-seronegative. The CDR3 corresponds to CASSGGVMYEQYF. The bases are TGTGCCAGCAGCGGCGGGGTTATGTACGAGCAGTACTTC.